Each of the 8 T cell receptor beta chains below was sequenced from the same sample in a study of shared clonotypes between healthy human individuals. Generated by immunoSEQ multiplex PCR, the TCRdb table keeps only in-frame clones and is missing some. The repertoire has fewer than 400,000 clones, around 72% of them found once; the top ten carry 9% to 12%. Source material: memory CD4+ T cells sorted from blood. The subset was: CD45RA-negative fraction. Source of these receptors: a young man in good health.

The sample holds many counts of this clone. V and J are TRBV5-1 and TRBJ1-2; possibly TRBD1 for D (5 bases). V lost 1 base and J 8 bases, leaving 18 bases between the germline ends. Germline V CDR1 and CDR2: SGHRS, YFSETQ. The CDR3 is 15 amino acids. The CDR3 DNA reads TGCGCCAGCAGCTTGCAGGGCAGGGAAGGGTTGGGCTACACCTTC. This encodes CASSLQGREGLGYTF.

The chain recombines TRBV25-1 with TRBJ2-7; D call uncertain. The ends were cut back, 2 bases at V and 2 bases at J, with 19 bases in the middle. The CDR3 is 17 amino acids. The germline V gene encodes CDR1 MGHDK and CDR2 SYGVNS. CDR3 in DNA: TGTGCCAGCAGTGAAACCGACCGCACAGCACTAACCTACGAGCAGTACTTC. It is translated as CASSETDRTALTYEQYF.

The chain employs TRBV14 and TRBJ2-3, with D perhaps TRBD1 (6 bases). Germline loops: CDR1 SGHDN, CDR2 FVKESK. CDR3 length: 15 amino acids. Trimming removed 3 bases from V and 1 base from J, with 11 bases in between. The CDR3 region has the DNA TGTGCCAGCAGCCAGTGGGGGCAGCGCACAGATACGCAGTATTTT. Protein product: CASSQWGQRTDTQYF.

This chain links TRBV25-1 with TRBJ1-1; TRBD1 agrees at 7 bases. J was trimmed by 0 bases and V by 8 bases; bases with no gene match: 6. Germline CDR1 and CDR2: MGHDK and SYGVNS. The CDR3 contains 14 residues. The CDR3 region is CASGWDSMNTEAFF. CDR3 bases: TGTGCCAGCGGATGGGACAGCATGAACACTGAAGCTTTCTTT.

This rearrangement joins TRBV5-1 to TRBJ2-1, with a weak D call TRBD2 (9 bases). Germline lookup yields CDR1 SGHRS and CDR2 YFSETQ. The CDR3 contains 19 residues. Trimming took 2 bases from V and 0 from J, leaving 21 bases between them. The CDR3 spells CASSFPDRVLAGSYNEQFF. The CDR3 DNA reads as TGCGCCAGCAGCTTTCCGGACAGGGTACTAGCGGGCTCCTACAATGAGCAGTTCTTC.

In regard to this clone: Other nucleotide sequences from this sample produce the same CDR3. The rearrangement links TRBV5-1 to TRBJ2-1, with TRBD1 matching over 8 bases. The junction had 0 bases not matched to a gene; V was cut back by 0 bases and J by 4 bases. Germline CDR1 and CDR2: SGHRS and YFSETQ. CDR3 length equals 14 residues. CDR3 bases: TGCGCCAGCAGCTTGGGGACAGGGTACAATGAGCAGTTCTTC. Its translation: CASSLGTGYNEQFF.

The rearrangement joins TRBV10-3 to TRBJ1-3; D not resolved. Germline lookup yields CDR1 ENHRY and CDR2 SYGVKD. This CDR3 contains 15 residues. Trimming took 11 bases from V and 2 from J, leaving 19 bases between them. The CDR3 bases are TGTGCCGCCCGAGGCGGAGGGATACCTGGAAACACCATATATTTT. Amino acid sequence: CAARGGGIPGNTIYF.

This clone came up a few times. The V and J genes are TRBV6-5 and TRBJ2-7; TRBD2 might be the D (6 bases). The CDR3 loop spans 13 amino acids. Germline lookup yields CDR1 MNHEY and CDR2 SVGAGI. With 11 bases removed from V and 4 bases from J, the gap between germline ends came to 18 bases. The CDR3 sequence is CAVGAGFKYEQYF. The CDR3 nucleotides read TGTGCCGTCGGGGCGGGATTCAAGTACGAGCAGTACTTC.